This T cell receptor beta chain emerged from a study of blood T cell repertoires in COVID-19. The data were produced by immunoSEQ multiplex PCR, yet TCRdb's version contains in-frame clones alone and is incomplete. The data show under 55,000 clones, 70% to 85% seen once. Per germline, CDR1 LNHDA and CDR2 SQIVND (reference sequence). The germline V and J ends were trimmed by 7 bases and 2 bases, with 17 bases remaining between them. The length of the CDR3 is 15 residues. The sample taken for sequencing was peripheral blood. This sequence joins TRBV19 and TRBJ1-2; TRBD1 might be the D (6 bases). The origin of this receptor is a human donor in a cohort sampled during active COVID-19. CDR3 DNA: TGTGCCAGTAACTTAGGGGGGGGGACCAACTATGGCTACACCTTC. Protein product: CASNLGGGTNYGYTF.